The 17 T cell receptor beta chains given below trace back to one sample, sequenced in a study of cytomegalovirus exposure and HLA in healthy donors. 60 Vbeta and 13 Jbeta primers were used in PCR. Profiled with immunoSEQ multiplex PCR; TCRdb holds only in-frame clones, not every one. This sample has about 110,000 clones, with just over 75% found just once. The sample comprised PBMCs. These TCRs come from a man between 25 and 39 years old in good health and CMV-seropositive.

J is TRBJ2-1 and V is TRBV7-2, with 8 bases identical to TRBD1. The V gene's germline CDR1 is SGHTA and CDR2 FQGNSA. The CDR3 consists of 15 residues. V dropped 4 bases and J dropped 3; count of bases not matched to a gene: 5. CDR3 in DNA: TGTGCCAGCAGCTCGATGGACAGGGACTACAATGAGCAGTTCTTC. Translation: CASSSMDRDYNEQFF.

This clone has a handful of counts. The chain carries TRBV19 and TRBJ2-7, with D unresolved. The V end was cut by 1 base, the J end by 2 bases, with 9 bases between. Germline V gives CDR1 LNHDA, CDR2 SQIVND (reference sequence). This CDR3 has 14 residues. CDR3 protein: CASSIAPGAYEQYF. The CDR3 bases are TGTGCCAGTAGTATAGCGCCAGGTGCCTACGAGCAGTACTTC.

This chain links TRBV6-4 with TRBJ2-3; no definite D call. The germline CDR1 and CDR2 sequences are MRHNA and SNTAGT. Trimming removed 0 bases at V and 4 bases at J, with 5 bases between. The CDR3 is 13 residues long. The CDR3 bases are TGTGCCAGCAGTGACTCGAGCGCAGATACGCAGTATTTT. This codes for CASSDSSADTQYF.

The chain recombines TRBV15 with TRBJ2-5; TRBD1 agrees at 10 bases. The end of the DNA aligns better with TRBJ2-7, so the J call may be wrong. Looked up from germline, CDR1 is LNHNV and CDR2 is YYDKDF (reference sequence). The length of the CDR3 is 14 residues. The CDR3 here is CATSTRTGGYEQYF. The CDR3 nucleotides are TGTGCCACCAGCACTCGGACAGGGGGCTACGAGCAGTACTTC.

The chain couples TRBV27 to TRBJ2-5; D perhaps matches TRBD1 (6 bases). Germline-derived CDR1 and CDR2 are MNHEY and SMNVEV (reference sequence). V lost 5 bases and J 0 bases, leaving 16 bases between the germline ends. This CDR3 spans 16 amino acids. The CDR3 bases are TGTGCCAGCAGTCCTCGACAAGGGGGATACCAAGAGACCCAGTACTTC. It specifies CASSPRQGGYQETQYF.

J is TRBJ1-1 and V is TRBV4-3, with D possibly being TRBD1 (5 bases). Germline assignment: CDR1 LGHNA and CDR2 YSLEER. The CDR3 loop spans 15 amino acids. Trimming took off 1 base at V and 5 bases at J, with 14 bases between the two ends. The CDR3, as DNA: TGCGCCAGCAGCCAAGGTAAGGGGCGCCGGACTGAAGCTTTCTTT. Translating it yields CASSQGKGRRTEAFF.

CDR3 sequence (DNA): TGCGCCAGCAGCCAAGATATCCCAGGGGTTGTTTCCTACGAGCAGTACTTC. As protein: CASSQDIPGVVSYEQYF. This sequence joins TRBV4-3 and TRBJ2-7, with a weak D call TRBD1 (6 bases). The CDR3 covers 17 residues. Germline V gene data show CDR1 as LGHNA and CDR2 as YSLEER. V shed 0 bases and J shed 1 base, with 16 bases lying between them.

The chain couples TRBV2 to TRBJ1-5; D remains unclear. This CDR3 contains 13 residues. Germline V gives CDR1 SNHLY, CDR2 FYNNEI. Trimming removed 7 bases at V and 3 bases at J, with 10 bases between. CDR3 amino acids: CASKAQLNQPQHF. CDR3 bases: TGTGCCAGCAAGGCACAGCTCAATCAGCCCCAGCATTTT.

This chain uses TRBV29-1 with TRBJ2-3, with 7 bases aligning to TRBD2. Germline values: CDR1 SQVTM, CDR2 ANQGSEA. The CDR3 sequence is 17 residues long. The V segment lost 0 bases and the J segment 0 bases; nucleotides outside the gene matches: 9. The CDR3 DNA reads as TGCAGCGTTGAAGATTGGTCTAGCGGCACTAGCACAGATACGCAGTATTTT. This codes for CSVEDWSSGTSTDTQYF.

This clone was observed a handful of times. V usage is TRBV9 and J usage is TRBJ1-1, with D tentatively TRBD1 (5 bases). Germline lookup yields CDR1 SGDLS and CDR2 YYNGEE. The CDR3 totals 15 residues. The V end lost 0 bases, the J end lost 0 bases, and 9 bases lay between the germline ends. Here the CDR3 reads CASSVEGDLNTEAFF. The CDR3, as DNA: TGTGCCAGCAGCGTAGAAGGGGACTTGAACACTGAAGCTTTCTTT. Complete variable domain (other parts from reference TRBV9 and TRBJ1-1): DSGVTQTPKHLITATGQRVTLRCSPRSGDLSVYWYQQSLDQGLQFLIQYYNGEERAKGNILERFSAQQFPDLHSELNLSSLELGDSALYFCASSVEGDLNTEAFFGQGTRLTVV.

CDR3 in amino acids: CASSAPRQASSGNTIYF. The CDR3 bases are TGTGCCAGCAGCGCCCCCAGACAGGCCAGCTCTGGAAACACCATATATTTT. The chain employs TRBV9 and TRBJ1-3; possibly TRBD1 for D (6 bases). The ends were cut back, 3 bases at V and 0 bases at J, with 16 bases in the middle. CDR3 length: 17 amino acids. The germline gives CDR1 SGDLS, CDR2 YYNGEE.

This clone was recorded a few times. This sequence joins TRBV6-5 and TRBJ2-4; maybe TRBD1 (7 bases). V lost 5 bases to trimming and J lost 7 bases, with 15 bases between them. The length of the CDR3 is 14 residues. CDR1 and CDR2 (germline): MNHEY, SVGAGI. The CDR3 protein is CASSPDPGGNIQYF. CDR3 DNA sequence: TGTGCCAGCAGTCCAGATCCAGGGGGGAACATTCAGTACTTC.

This chain uses TRBV7-9 with TRBJ2-2; no clear D gene. V was shortened by 1 base and J by 6 bases, with 3 bases between the two germline ends. The CDR3 loop spans 12 amino acids. Germline V gives CDR1 SEHNR, CDR2 FQNEAQ (reference sequence). The DNA of the CDR3 is TGTGCCAGCAGCTTAGGGCCCGGGGAGCTGTTTTTT. This encodes CASSLGPGELFF.

This sequence joins TRBV7-6 and TRBJ2-5; a weak D match, TRBD2 (5 bases). The DNA end is more similar to TRBJ2-7, so the J call may be wrong. The CDR3 consists of 13 residues. Germline CDR1 and CDR2: SGHVS and FNYEAQ. This CDR3 is CASSLGAGYEQYF. CDR3 coding DNA: TGTGCCAGCAGCTTAGGGGCGGGCTACGAGCAGTACTTC.

The chain joins TRBV27 to TRBJ1-2; TRBD1 is a possible D gene (5 bases). The V end lost 6 bases, the J end lost 4 bases, and 9 bases lay between the germline ends. The CDR3 has 12 amino acids. The germline V gene has CDR1 MNHEY and CDR2 SMNVEV (reference sequence). CDR3 DNA sequence: TGTGCCAGCAGGGGGCCGGGCTATGGCTACACCTTC. This translates into CASRGPGYGYTF.

This clone showed up just a few times. The chain combines TRBV19 with TRBJ2-2; perhaps TRBD1 as D (5 bases). Between the trimmed V and J ends, which lost 3 bases and 8 bases, there was a span of 7 bases. This CDR3 spans 12 amino acids. Germline V gives CDR1 LNHDA, CDR2 SQIVND (reference sequence). The CDR3 region has the DNA TGTGCCAGTAGTATTAGGGGAGGGGAGCTGTTTTTT. Its translation: CASSIRGGELFF.

The chain combines TRBV27 with TRBJ2-2; the match to TRBD2 covers 7 bases. The germline gives CDR1 MNHEY, CDR2 SMNVEV (reference sequence). The CDR3 totals 16 residues. V gave up 7 bases and J gave up 3 bases; unmatched junction bases: 11. In DNA, the CDR3 is TGTGCCAGCACCCCGTGGGGCAGCGGGGACACCGGGGAGCTGTTTTTT. Its protein product is CASTPWGSGDTGELFF.